This T cell receptor beta chain is from a study of T cell responses to AZD1222 COVID-19 vaccine. Regarding the study as a whole: Following two doses of AZD1222, Spike-specific TCR breadth and depth rose.

Assay used: immunoSEQ multiplex PCR; TCRdb lists only in-frame clones, some missing. The profile shows about 130,000 clones, roughly 93% of them singletons. Of note for this clone: What it binds is not known.

Germline CDR1 and CDR2: SEHNR and FQNEAQ (reference sequence). There are 15 residues in the CDR3. Trimming removed 1 base from V and 1 base from J; junction bases left unmatched: 2. Source: peripheral blood, taken 28 days after the second AZD1222 dose. The genes are TRBV7-9 and TRBJ1-1; 8 nucleotides agree with TRBD1. This receptor was taken from an adult who received the AZD1222 COVID-19 vaccine. The CDR3 spells CASSLVQGENTEAFF. As DNA, the CDR3 is TGTGCCAGCAGCTTAGTACAGGGGGAGAACACTGAAGCTTTCTTT.